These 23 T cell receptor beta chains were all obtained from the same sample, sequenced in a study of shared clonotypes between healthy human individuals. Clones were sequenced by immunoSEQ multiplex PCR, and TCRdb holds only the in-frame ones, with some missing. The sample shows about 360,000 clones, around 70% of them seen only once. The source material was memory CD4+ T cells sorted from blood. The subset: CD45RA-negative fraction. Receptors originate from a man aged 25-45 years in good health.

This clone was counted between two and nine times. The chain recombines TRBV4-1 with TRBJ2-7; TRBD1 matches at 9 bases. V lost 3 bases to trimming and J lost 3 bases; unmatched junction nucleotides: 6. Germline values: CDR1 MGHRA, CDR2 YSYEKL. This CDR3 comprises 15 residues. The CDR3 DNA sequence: TGCGCCAGCAGCCACCCCGGACAGGGGATCTACGAGCAGTACTTC. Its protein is CASSHPGQGIYEQYF.

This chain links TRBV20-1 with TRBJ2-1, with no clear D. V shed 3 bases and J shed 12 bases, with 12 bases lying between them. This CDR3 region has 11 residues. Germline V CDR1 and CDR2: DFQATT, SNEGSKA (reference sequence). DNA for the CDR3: TGCAGTGCTAGCAGGAGCGTCGGGCAGTTCTTC. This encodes CSASRSVGQFF.

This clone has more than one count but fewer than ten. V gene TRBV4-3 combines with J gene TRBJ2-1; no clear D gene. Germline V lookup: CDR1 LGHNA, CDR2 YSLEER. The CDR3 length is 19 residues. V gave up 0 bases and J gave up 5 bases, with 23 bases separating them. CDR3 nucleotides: TGCGCCAGCAGCCAAGATTTACTTCGGTCCAGGTCGAGCCACAATGAGCAGTTCTTC. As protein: CASSQDLLRSRSSHNEQFF.

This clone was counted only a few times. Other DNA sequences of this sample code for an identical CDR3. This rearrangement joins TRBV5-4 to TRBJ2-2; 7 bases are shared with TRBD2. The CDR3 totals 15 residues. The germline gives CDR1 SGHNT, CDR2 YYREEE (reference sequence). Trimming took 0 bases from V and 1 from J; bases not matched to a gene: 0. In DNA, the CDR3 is TGTGCCAGCAGCTTGGGGACTAGGAACACCGGGGAGCTGTTTTTT. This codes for CASSLGTRNTGELFF.

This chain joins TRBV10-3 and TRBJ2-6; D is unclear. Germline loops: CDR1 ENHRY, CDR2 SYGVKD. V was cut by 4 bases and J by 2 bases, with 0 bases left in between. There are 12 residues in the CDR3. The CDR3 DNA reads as TGTGCCATCAGTGCTGGGGCCAACGTCCTGACTTTC. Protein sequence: CAISAGANVLTF.

The CDR3 DNA reads as TGCGCCAGCAGTATGGGGGGGGATGAGCAGTTCTTC. Translation: CASSMGGDEQFF. The rearrangement links TRBV10-2 to TRBJ2-1; TRBD2 matches 7 bases. CDR3 length: 12 residues. V trimming: 5 bases; J trimming: 8 bases; junction bases outside the gene matches: 3. CDR1 WSHSY and CDR2 SAAADI come from the germline V gene.

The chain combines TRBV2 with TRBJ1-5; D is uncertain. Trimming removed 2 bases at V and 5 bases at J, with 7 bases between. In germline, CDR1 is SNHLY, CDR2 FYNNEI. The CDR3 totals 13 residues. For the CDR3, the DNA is TGTGCCAGCAGTGAATTTTTGGATCAGCCCCAGCATTTT. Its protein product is CASSEFLDQPQHF.

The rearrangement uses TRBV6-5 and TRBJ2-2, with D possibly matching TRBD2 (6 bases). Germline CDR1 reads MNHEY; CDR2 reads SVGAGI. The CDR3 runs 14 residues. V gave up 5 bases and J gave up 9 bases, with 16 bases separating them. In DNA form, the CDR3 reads TGTGCCAGCAGTCCCACGGCGGGAAGGAGGGAGCTGTTTTTT. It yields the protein CASSPTAGRRELFF.

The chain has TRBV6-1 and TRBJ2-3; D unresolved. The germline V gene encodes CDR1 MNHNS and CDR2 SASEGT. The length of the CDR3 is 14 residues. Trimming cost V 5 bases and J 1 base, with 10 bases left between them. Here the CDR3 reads CASSPASGTDTQYF. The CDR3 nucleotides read TGTGCCAGCAGTCCGGCGAGCGGCACAGATACGCAGTATTTT.

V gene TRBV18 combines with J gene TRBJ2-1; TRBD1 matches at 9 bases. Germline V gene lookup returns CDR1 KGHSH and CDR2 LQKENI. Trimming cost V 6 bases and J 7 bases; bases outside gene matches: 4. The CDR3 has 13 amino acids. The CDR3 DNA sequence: TGTGCCAGCTCCCGACAGGGGGGGAATGAGCAGTTCTTC. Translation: CASSRQGGNEQFF.

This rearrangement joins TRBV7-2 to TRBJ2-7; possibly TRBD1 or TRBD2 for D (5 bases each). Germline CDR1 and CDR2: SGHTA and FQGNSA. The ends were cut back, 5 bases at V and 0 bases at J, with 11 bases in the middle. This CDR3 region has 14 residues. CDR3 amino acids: CASSPLGRSYEQYF. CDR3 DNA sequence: TGTGCCAGCAGCCCACTGGGACGCTCCTACGAGCAGTACTTC.

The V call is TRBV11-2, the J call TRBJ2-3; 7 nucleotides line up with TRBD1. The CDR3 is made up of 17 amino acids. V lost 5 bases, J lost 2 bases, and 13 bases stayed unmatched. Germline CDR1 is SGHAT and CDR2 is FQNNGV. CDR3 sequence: CASSGPGTALHTDTQYF. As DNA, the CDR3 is TGTGCCAGCAGCGGACCTGGGACAGCCCTTCACACAGATACGCAGTATTTT.

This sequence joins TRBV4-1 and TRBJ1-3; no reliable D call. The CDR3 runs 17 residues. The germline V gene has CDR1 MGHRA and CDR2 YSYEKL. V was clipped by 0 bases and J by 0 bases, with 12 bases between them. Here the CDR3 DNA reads TGCGCCAGCAGCCAAGAGGGTGGCCAGAGCTCTGGAAACACCATATATTTT. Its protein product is CASSQEGGQSSGNTIYF.

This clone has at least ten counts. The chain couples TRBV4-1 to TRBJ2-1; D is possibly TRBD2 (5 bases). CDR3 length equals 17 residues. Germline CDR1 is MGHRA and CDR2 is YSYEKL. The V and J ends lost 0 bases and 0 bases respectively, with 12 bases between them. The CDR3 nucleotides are TGCGCCAGCAGCCAAGATCCCCCGGGAAGCTCCTACAATGAGCAGTTCTTC. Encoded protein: CASSQDPPGSSYNEQFF.

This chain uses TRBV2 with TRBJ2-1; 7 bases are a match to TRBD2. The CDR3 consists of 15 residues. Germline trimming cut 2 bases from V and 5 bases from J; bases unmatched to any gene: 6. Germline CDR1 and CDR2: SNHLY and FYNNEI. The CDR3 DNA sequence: TGTGCCAGCAGTGAATGGTCTAGCGGCAACAATGAGCAGTTCTTC. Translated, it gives CASSEWSSGNNEQFF.

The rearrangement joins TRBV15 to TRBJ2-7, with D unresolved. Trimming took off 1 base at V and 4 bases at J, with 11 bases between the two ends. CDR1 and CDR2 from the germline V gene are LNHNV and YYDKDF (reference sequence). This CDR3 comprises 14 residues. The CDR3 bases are TGTGCCACCAGCAGAGTATCGACTGATTACGAGCAGTACTTC. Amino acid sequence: CATSRVSTDYEQYF.

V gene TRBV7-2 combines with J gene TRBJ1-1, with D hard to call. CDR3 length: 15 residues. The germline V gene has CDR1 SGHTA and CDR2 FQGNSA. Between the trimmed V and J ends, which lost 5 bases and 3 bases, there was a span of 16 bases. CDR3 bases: TGTGCCAGCAGCCCCGCCCCCAGAGGGTACACTGAAGCTTTCTTT. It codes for CASSPAPRGYTEAFF.

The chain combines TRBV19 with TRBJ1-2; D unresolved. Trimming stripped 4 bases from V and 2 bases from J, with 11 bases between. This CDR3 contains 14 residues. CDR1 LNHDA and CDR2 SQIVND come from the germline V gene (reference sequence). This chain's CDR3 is CASSTPRGNYGYTF. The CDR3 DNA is TGTGCCAGTAGTACCCCCCGGGGAAACTATGGCTACACCTTC.

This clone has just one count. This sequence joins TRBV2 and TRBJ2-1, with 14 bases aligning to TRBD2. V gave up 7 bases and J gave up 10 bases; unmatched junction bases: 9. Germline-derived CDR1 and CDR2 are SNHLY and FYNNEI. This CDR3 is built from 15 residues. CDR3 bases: TGTGCCAGCACCAAAGAGGGACTAGCGGGAGACGAGCAGTTCTTC. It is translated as CASTKEGLAGDEQFF.

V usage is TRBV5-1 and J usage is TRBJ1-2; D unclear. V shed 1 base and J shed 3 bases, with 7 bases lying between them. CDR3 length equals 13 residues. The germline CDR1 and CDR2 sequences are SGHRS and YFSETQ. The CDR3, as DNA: TGCGCCAGCAGCTTGTACACGGACTATGGCTACACCTTC. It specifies CASSLYTDYGYTF.

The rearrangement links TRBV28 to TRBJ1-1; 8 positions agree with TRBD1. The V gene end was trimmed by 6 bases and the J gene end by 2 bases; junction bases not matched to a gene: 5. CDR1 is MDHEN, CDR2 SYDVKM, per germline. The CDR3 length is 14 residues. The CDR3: CASRPGGPNTEAFF. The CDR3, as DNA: TGTGCCAGCAGGCCAGGGGGCCCTAACACTGAAGCTTTCTTT.

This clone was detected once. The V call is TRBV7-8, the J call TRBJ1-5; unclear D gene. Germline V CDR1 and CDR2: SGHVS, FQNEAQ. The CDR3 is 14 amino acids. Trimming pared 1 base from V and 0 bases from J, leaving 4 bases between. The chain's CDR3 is CASSLGNSNQPQHF. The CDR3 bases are TGTGCCAGCAGCTTAGGGAATAGCAATCAGCCCCAGCATTTT.

DNA of the CDR3: TGTGCCAGCAGTTACGAACTAGCGGGAACCTACGAGCAGTACTTC. Its protein product is CASSYELAGTYEQYF. V gene TRBV6-5 combines with J gene TRBJ2-7; 10 bases fit TRBD2. The CDR3 covers 15 residues. From germline, CDR1 is MNHEY and CDR2 SVGAGI. Unmatched junction bases numbered 3, after V lost 2 bases and J lost 2 bases.